This entry is about one TCR beta chain. The source of the sample is a study of blood T cell repertoires in COVID-19. Method: immunoSEQ multiplex PCR; TCRdb's copy keeps in-frame clones and lacks some. The data show fewer than 450,000 clones, more than 75% seen once. The CDR3 runs to 12 residues. V was trimmed by 7 bases and J by 6 bases, leaving 12 bases between them. CDR1 is SNHLY and CDR2 is FYNNEI in the germline V gene. The sample consisted of PBMCs or T cells enriched from blood (not recorded which). The receptor's source is a young woman who had recovered from COVID-19. The chain carries TRBV2 and TRBJ1-2; D ambiguous. CDR3 bases: TGTGCCAGCAAAGTAACAGTGGATGGCTACACCTTC. Protein: CASKVTVDGYTF.